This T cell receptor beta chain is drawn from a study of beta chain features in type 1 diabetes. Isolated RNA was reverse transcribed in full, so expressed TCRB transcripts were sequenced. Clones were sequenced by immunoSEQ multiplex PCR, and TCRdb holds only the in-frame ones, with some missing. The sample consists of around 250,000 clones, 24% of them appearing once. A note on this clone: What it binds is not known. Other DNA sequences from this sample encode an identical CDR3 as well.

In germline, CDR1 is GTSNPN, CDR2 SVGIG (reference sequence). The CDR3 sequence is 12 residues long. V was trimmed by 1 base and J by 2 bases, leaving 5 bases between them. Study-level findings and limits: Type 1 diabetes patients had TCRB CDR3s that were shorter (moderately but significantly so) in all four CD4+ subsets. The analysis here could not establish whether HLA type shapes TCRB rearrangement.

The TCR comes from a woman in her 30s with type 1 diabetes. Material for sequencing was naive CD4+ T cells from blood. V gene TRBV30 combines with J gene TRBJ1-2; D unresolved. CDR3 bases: TGTGCCTGGAGTGGCGGGAACTATGGCTACACCTTC. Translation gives CAWSGGNYGYTF.